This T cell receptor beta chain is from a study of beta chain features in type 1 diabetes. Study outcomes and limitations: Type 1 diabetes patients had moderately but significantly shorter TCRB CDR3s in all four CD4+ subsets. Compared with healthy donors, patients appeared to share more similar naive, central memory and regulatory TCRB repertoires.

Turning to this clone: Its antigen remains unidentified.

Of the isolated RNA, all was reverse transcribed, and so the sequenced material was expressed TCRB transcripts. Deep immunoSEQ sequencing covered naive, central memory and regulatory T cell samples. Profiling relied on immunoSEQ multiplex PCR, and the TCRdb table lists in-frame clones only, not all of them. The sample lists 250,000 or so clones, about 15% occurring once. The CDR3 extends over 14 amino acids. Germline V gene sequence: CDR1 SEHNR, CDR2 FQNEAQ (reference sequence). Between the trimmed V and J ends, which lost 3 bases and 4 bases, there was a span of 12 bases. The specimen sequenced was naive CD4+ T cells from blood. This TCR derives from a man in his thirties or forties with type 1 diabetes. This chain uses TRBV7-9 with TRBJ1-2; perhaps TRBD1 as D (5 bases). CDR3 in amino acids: CASSFGGTGYGYTF. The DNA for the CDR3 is TGTGCCAGCAGCTTTGGCGGGACTGGCTATGGCTACACCTTC.